This passage covers 27 T cell receptor beta chains from one sample sequenced in a study of blood T cell repertoires in COVID-19. Sequencing used immunoSEQ multiplex PCR; TCRdb keeps in-frame clones, though not all of them. The data show around 56,000 clones, around 87% seen once. Sequences were obtained from peripheral blood. The receptors were gathered from a man in his 60s with active or convalescent COVID-19.

This chain uses TRBV5-1 with TRBJ2-1, with 8 bases that match TRBD1. J was trimmed by 6 bases and V by 4 bases; bases with no gene match: 9. Germline lookup yields CDR1 SGHRS and CDR2 YFSETQ. The CDR3 is 15 residues long. CDR3 sequence: CASSPDRGRGNEQFF. The CDR3 DNA follows: TGCGCCAGCAGCCCCGACAGGGGACGGGGCAATGAGCAGTTCTTC.

The chain joins TRBV5-1 to TRBJ2-7; no reliable D call. CDR1 and CDR2 (germline): SGHRS, YFSETQ. This CDR3 is 14 amino acids long. V was shortened by 1 base and J by 2 bases, with 10 bases between the two germline ends. The CDR3 DNA sequence: TGCGCCAGCAGCTTGTTCCCGGCGGCCTACGAGCAGTACTTC. Translated: CASSLFPAAYEQYF.

The gene calls are TRBV6-5 and TRBJ1-5, with TRBD1 as a possible D gene (5 bases). The CDR3 covers 15 residues. With 7 bases removed from V and 7 bases from J, the gap between germline ends came to 20 bases. The V gene's germline CDR1 is MNHEY and CDR2 SVGAGI. CDR3 DNA: TGTGCCAGCAAACCCCGCCAGGGTGAGAGACAGCCCCAGCATTTT. As protein: CASKPRQGERQPQHF.

The genes are TRBV6-5 and TRBJ1-1; D not certain. V lost 6 bases, J lost 1 base, and 15 bases lay in between. Per the germline V gene, CDR1 is MNHEY and CDR2 is SVGAGI. The CDR3 runs 15 residues. CDR3 DNA sequence: TGTGCCAGCAGACCACCCCAAGGAGGGAACACTGAAGCTTTCTTT. Its translation: CASRPPQGGNTEAFF.

The DNA for the CDR3 is TGTGCCAGCAGCCATGCCACACGAGAGACATATGGCTACACCTTC. Its protein is CASSHATRETYGYTF. The V call is TRBV4-2, the J call TRBJ1-2; D uncertain. V was trimmed by 3 bases and J by 5 bases, leaving 16 bases between them. Germline V CDR1 and CDR2: LGHNA, YNFKEQ. The CDR3 spans 15 residues.

This rearrangement joins TRBV27 to TRBJ1-2, with no clear D. Germline-derived CDR1 and CDR2 are MNHEY and SMNVEV (reference sequence). The CDR3 spans 16 residues. Trimming pared 2 bases from V and 4 bases from J, leaving 17 bases between. The CDR3 reads CASSLTAQAGFYGYTF. The CDR3 DNA reads as TGTGCCAGCAGTTTAACCGCGCAGGCGGGTTTCTATGGCTACACCTTC.

The chain links TRBV5-1 to TRBJ1-1, with a weak D call TRBD1 (5 bases). This CDR3 is 17 amino acids long. V was cut by 0 bases and J by 0 bases, with 15 bases left in between. Germline CDR1 is SGHRS and CDR2 is YFSETQ. The CDR3 is CASSLGTTRGMNTEAFF. The CDR3 DNA reads as TGCGCCAGCAGCTTGGGGACAACAAGGGGAATGAACACTGAAGCTTTCTTT.

The V gene is TRBV9, the J gene TRBJ2-5; 9 bases match TRBD2. The CDR3 extends over 14 amino acids. CDR1 is SGDLS, CDR2 YYNGEE, per germline. The ends lost 4 bases at V and 3 bases at J; junction bases unmatched: 4. The DNA of the CDR3 is TGTGCCAGCAGCCCCGGACTAGCGAAAGAGACCCAGTACTTC. It codes for CASSPGLAKETQYF.

This clone came up once. The chain uses TRBV6-2 or TRBV6-3 and TRBJ2-4, with D perhaps matching TRBD1 (7 bases). Germline values: CDR1 MNHEY, CDR2 SVGEGT. This CDR3 spans 16 amino acids. V shed 4 bases and J shed 2 bases, with 15 bases lying between them. The CDR3, as DNA: TGTGCCAGCAGTTCAGGGGGGTCTTCTTCCAAAAACATTCAGTACTTC. It yields the protein CASSSGGSSSKNIQYF.

The chain links TRBV6-5 to TRBJ1-1; 7 nucleotides agree with TRBD1. Germline-derived CDR1 and CDR2 are MNHEY and SVGAGI. V lost 8 bases, J lost 1 base, and 4 bases stayed unmatched. The CDR3 sequence is 13 residues long. The CDR3 nucleotides read TGTGCCAGCCTGGACAGGACGAACACTGAAGCTTTCTTT. It encodes CASLDRTNTEAFF.

In nucleotides, the CDR3 is TGCGCCAGCCGGACAATAGCGGCACACAATGAGCAGTTCTTC. It codes for CASRTIAAHNEQFF. This chain joins TRBV5-1 and TRBJ2-1; tentatively, D is TRBD2 (6 bases). This CDR3 region has 14 residues. Trimming took off 7 bases at V and 5 bases at J, with 16 bases between the two ends. Germline lookup yields CDR1 SGHRS and CDR2 YFSETQ.

The chain employs TRBV5-6 and TRBJ1-2; D uncertain. The CDR3 has 16 amino acids. V lost 0 bases, J lost 5 bases, and 17 bases lay in between. Germline V gives CDR1 SGHDT, CDR2 YYEEEE. The CDR3 DNA is TGTGCCAGCAGCTTGGGCCAAACAGAGGCGGGGTATGGCTACACCTTC. This encodes CASSLGQTEAGYGYTF.

The chain couples TRBV10-3 to TRBJ2-1, with TRBD1 identical over 7 bases. The germline gives CDR1 ENHRY, CDR2 SYGVKD. The CDR3 is 14 amino acids. Trimming cost V 4 bases and J 0 bases; bases outside gene matches: 0. The CDR3, as DNA: TGTGCCATCAGTGGACAGGGCTCCTACAATGAGCAGTTCTTC. Its protein is CAISGQGSYNEQFF.

This chain links TRBV7-8 with TRBJ2-7, with 7 bases lining up with TRBD1. Germline values: CDR1 SGHVS, CDR2 FQNEAQ. After removal of 4 bases from V and 2 bases from J, the junction contained 11 bases not matched to a gene. The CDR3 has 16 amino acids. CDR3 loop: CASSYLRDSLAYEQYF. CDR3 nucleotide sequence: TGTGCCAGCAGCTACCTCCGGGACAGCCTTGCCTACGAGCAGTACTTC.

This chain uses TRBV5-1 with TRBJ2-7, with unresolved D. This CDR3 has 12 residues. V dropped 0 bases and J dropped 6 bases, with 7 bases sitting between them. Germline V gene sequence: CDR1 SGHRS, CDR2 YFSETQ. This chain's CDR3 is CASSLAGSEQYF. In DNA form, the CDR3 reads TGCGCCAGCAGCTTGGCCGGTAGCGAGCAGTACTTC.

There are a few counts of this clone. This chain joins TRBV5-1 and TRBJ2-5; possibly TRBD2 for D (5 bases). V lost 2 bases and J lost 2, with 16 bases in between. CDR1 and CDR2 (germline): SGHRS, YFSETQ. CDR3 length equals 16 residues. The CDR3 DNA sequence: TGCGCCAGCAGCTTTGATCCATCCCCGGGGCAAGAGACCCAGTACTTC. This gives the protein CASSFDPSPGQETQYF.

In nucleotides, the CDR3 is TGTGCCAGCGGCGGGGACCCCCGCCGGTTCTTC. As protein: CASGGDPRRFF. The genes are TRBV2 and TRBJ2-1, with a tentative D call TRBD2 (6 bases). CDR3 size: 11 residues. Germline V gene lookup returns CDR1 SNHLY and CDR2 FYNNEI. The V end was cut by 8 bases, the J end by 15 bases, with 17 bases between.

V and J are TRBV3-1 (or the pseudogene TRBV3-2) and TRBJ1-2; D may be TRBD1 (6 bases). V dropped 1 base and J dropped 8 bases, with 17 bases sitting between them. This CDR3 spans 15 amino acids. Germline CDR1 is LGHDT and CDR2 is YNNKEL (reference sequence). CDR3 protein: CASSQAPQGVRGYTF. DNA of the CDR3: TGTGCCAGCAGCCAAGCCCCACAGGGAGTACGGGGCTACACCTTC.

The table lists this clone with a few counts. This chain connects TRBV19 to TRBJ2-3; D is unresolved. Trimming shortened V by 6 bases and J by 5 bases, and 6 bases separated the two germline ends. This CDR3 is built from 11 residues. In germline, CDR1 is LNHDA, CDR2 SQIVND (reference sequence). In DNA, the CDR3 is TGTGCCAGTAGGTTAATAGATACGCAGTATTTT. It yields the protein CASRLIDTQYF.

This sequence joins TRBV27 and TRBJ2-7; perhaps TRBD1 as D (6 bases). The germline gives CDR1 MNHEY, CDR2 SMNVEV (reference sequence). The ends were cut back, 4 bases at V and 2 bases at J, with 12 bases in the middle. The CDR3 length is 14 residues. The CDR3 coding sequence is TGTGCCAGCAGTTCCTACAGGGCGACCTACGAGCAGTACTTC. Residues: CASSSYRATYEQYF.

As DNA, the CDR3 is TGTGCCAGCAGCTCGCGGACTAGCGGGAGATACGAGCAGTACTTC. This gives the protein CASSSRTSGRYEQYF. The chain combines TRBV5-4 with TRBJ2-7; 13 bases are a match to TRBD2. CDR3 length: 15 amino acids. V trimming: 3 bases; J trimming: 4 bases; junction bases outside the gene matches: 4. Germline V CDR1 and CDR2: SGHNT, YYREEE (reference sequence).

The chain joins TRBV5-6 to TRBJ1-2; unclear D gene. The CDR3 covers 14 residues. Germline CDR1 SGHDT, CDR2 YYEEEE. The V end lost 0 bases, the J end lost 5 bases, and 11 bases lay between the germline ends. CDR3 amino acids: CASSLGQEVYGYTF. As DNA, the CDR3 is TGTGCCAGCAGCTTGGGTCAGGAGGTATATGGCTACACCTTC.

The J gene is TRBJ1-4, the V gene TRBV30; 10 bases are a match to TRBD1. From germline, CDR1 is GTSNPN and CDR2 SVGIG (reference sequence). This CDR3 has 17 residues. With 1 base clipped from V and 4 bases from J, the junction kept 9 bases outside the gene matches. For the CDR3, the DNA is TGTGCCTGGAGTGACCGGGACAGGGGTCGACTTAATGAAAAACTGTTTTTT. It specifies CAWSDRDRGRLNEKLFF.

The chain recombines TRBV2 with TRBJ2-5; TRBD2 matches 9 bases. This CDR3 is 14 amino acids long. CDR1 and CDR2 (germline): SNHLY, FYNNEI. With 4 bases clipped from V and 2 bases from J, the junction kept 2 bases outside the gene matches. Here the CDR3 reads CASSGLAGQETQYF. CDR3 bases: TGTGCCAGCAGTGGGCTAGCGGGACAAGAGACCCAGTACTTC.

The chain employs TRBV4-1 and TRBJ2-2; 8 bases are a match to TRBD2. The V gene end was trimmed by 0 bases and the J gene end by 2 bases; junction bases not matched to a gene: 5. The germline V gene has CDR1 MGHRA and CDR2 YSYEKL. There are 17 residues in the CDR3. In nucleotides, the CDR3 is TGCGCCAGCAGCCAAGAAATAGCGGGACAAAACACCGGGGAGCTGTTTTTT. This gives the protein CASSQEIAGQNTGELFF.

The rearrangement links TRBV5-1 to TRBJ2-7, with D perhaps TRBD1 (5 bases). The V gene lost 3 bases and the J gene lost 3 bases, with 10 bases spanning the gap. The CDR3 length is 13 residues. The germline CDR1 and CDR2 sequences are SGHRS and YFSETQ. CDR3 sequence reads: CASSSGAGYEQYF. CDR3 coding DNA: TGCGCCAGCAGCTCTGGGGCAGGCTACGAGCAGTACTTC.

This clone showed up just once. The chain joins TRBV20-1 to TRBJ1-2, with D unresolved. Germline V lookup: CDR1 DFQATT, CDR2 SNEGSKA (reference sequence). V gave up 3 bases and J gave up 6 bases, with 11 bases separating them. The CDR3 extends over 12 amino acids. The CDR3 sequence: CSASAQAHGYTF. DNA of the CDR3: TGCAGTGCTAGTGCGCAGGCGCATGGCTACACCTTC.